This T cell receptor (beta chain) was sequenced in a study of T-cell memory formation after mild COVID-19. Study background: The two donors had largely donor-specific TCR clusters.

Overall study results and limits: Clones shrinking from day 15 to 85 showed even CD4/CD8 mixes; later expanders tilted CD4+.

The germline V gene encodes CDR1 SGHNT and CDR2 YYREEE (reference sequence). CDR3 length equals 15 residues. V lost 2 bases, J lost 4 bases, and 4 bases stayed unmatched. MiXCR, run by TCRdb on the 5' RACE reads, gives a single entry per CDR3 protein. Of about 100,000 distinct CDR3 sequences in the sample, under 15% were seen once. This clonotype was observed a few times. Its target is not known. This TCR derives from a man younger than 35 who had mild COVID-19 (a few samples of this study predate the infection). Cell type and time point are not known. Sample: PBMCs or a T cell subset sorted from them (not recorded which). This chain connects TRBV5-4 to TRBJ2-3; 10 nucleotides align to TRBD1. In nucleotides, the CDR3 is TGTGCCAGCAGCTTCTGGGACAGGGGCGCAGATACGCAGTATTTT. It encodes CASSFWDRGADTQYF.